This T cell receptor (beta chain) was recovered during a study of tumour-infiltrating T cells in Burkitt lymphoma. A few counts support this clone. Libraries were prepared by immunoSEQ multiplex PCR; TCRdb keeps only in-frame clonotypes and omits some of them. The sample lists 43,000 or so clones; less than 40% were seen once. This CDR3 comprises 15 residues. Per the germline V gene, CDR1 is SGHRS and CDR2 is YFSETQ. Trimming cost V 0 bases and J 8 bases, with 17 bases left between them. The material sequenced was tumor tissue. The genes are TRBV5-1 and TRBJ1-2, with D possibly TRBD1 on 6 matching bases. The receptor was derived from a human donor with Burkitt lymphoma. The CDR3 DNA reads TGCGCCAGCAGCTTGGGGGGTCAGGGGCCGAACGGCTACACCTTC. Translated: CASSLGGQGPNGYTF.